This T cell receptor beta chain derives from a study of T cell clones after liver transplantation. Study-wide background: A pre-transplant mixed lymphocyte reaction with TCRbeta sequencing defined graft-donor-reactive clones followed in post-transplant blood. Findings of the study overall: In a couple of subjects, few donor cells limited the measurable donor-reactive repertoire. Donor-reactive sequences fell more than third party-reactive ones, suggesting partial deletion.

The CDR3 contains 17 residues. Germline V gene sequence: CDR1 SEHNR, CDR2 FQNEAQ (reference sequence). With 0 bases removed from V and 2 bases from J, the gap between germline ends came to 17 bases. Sequencing used immunoSEQ multiplex PCR; TCRdb keeps in-frame clones, though not all of them. The data contain about 53,000 clones, about 81% of them singletons. Note on this clone: Its matching antigen is unknown.

The sequence was obtained from a human donor who received a liver transplant. The chain employs TRBV7-9 and TRBJ2-7, with unresolved D. The source was CD4+ T cells from blood, collected before liver transplant. CDR3 in amino acids: CASSLALETSRAYEQYF. CDR3 sequence (DNA): TGTGCCAGCAGCTTAGCGCTTGAGACCTCGAGAGCCTACGAGCAGTACTTC.